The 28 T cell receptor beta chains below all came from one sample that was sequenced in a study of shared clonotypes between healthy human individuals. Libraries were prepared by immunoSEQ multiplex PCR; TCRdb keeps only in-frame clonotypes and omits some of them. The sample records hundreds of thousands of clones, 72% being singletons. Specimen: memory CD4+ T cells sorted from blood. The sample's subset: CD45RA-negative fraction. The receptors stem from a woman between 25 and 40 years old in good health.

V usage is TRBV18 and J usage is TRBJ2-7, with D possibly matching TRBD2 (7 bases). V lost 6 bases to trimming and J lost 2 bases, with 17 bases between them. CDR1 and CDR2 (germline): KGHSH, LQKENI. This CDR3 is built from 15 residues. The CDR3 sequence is CASSASRGGAYEQYF. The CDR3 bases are TGTGCCAGCTCCGCCTCGAGGGGGGGTGCCTACGAGCAGTACTTC.

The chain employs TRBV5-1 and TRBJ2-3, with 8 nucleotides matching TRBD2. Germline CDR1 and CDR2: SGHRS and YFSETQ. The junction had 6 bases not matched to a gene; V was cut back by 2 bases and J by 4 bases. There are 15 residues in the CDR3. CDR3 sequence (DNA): TGCGCCAGCAGCTTAAGCGGGAGTAGTTCAGATACGCAGTATTTT. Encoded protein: CASSLSGSSSDTQYF. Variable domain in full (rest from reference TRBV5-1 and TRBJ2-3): KAGVTQTPRYLIKTRGQQVTLSCSPISGHRSVSWYQQTPGQGLQFLFEYFSETQRNKGNFPGRFSGRQFSNSRSEMNVSTLELGDSALYLCASSLSGSSSDTQYFGPGTRLTVL.

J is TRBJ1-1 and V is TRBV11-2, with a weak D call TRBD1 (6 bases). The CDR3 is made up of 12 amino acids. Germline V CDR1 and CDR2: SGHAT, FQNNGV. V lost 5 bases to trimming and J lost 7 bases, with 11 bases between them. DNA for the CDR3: TGTGCCAGCAGCACAACGACAGGTGAAGCTTTCTTT. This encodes CASSTTTGEAFF.

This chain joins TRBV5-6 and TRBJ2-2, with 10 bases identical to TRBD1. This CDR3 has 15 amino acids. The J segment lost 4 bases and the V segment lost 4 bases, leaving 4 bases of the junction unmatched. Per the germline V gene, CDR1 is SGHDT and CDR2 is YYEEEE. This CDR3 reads CASSPWDRGTGELFF. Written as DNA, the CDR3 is TGTGCCAGCAGCCCTTGGGACAGGGGCACCGGGGAGCTGTTTTTT. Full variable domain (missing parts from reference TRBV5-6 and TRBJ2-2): DAGVTQSPTHLIKTRGQQVTLRCSPKSGHDTVSWYQQALGQGPQFIFQYYEEEERQRGNFPDRFSGHQFPNYSSELNVNALLLGDSALYLCASSPWDRGTGELFFGEGSRLTVL.

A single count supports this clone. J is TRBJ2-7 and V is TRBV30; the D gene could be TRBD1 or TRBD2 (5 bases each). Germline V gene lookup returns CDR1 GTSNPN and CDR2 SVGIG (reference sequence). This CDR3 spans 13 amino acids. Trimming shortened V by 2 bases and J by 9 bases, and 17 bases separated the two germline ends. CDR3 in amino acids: CAWSPGTSVGQYF. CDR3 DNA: TGTGCCTGGAGTCCGGGGACCTCGGTTGGGCAGTACTTC.

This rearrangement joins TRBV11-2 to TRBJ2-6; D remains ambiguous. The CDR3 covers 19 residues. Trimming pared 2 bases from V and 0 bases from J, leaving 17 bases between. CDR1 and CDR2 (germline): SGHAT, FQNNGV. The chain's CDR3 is CASSLQSVRYFSGANVLTF. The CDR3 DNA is TGTGCCAGCAGCTTACAATCAGTCCGCTATTTCTCTGGGGCCAACGTCCTGACTTTC.

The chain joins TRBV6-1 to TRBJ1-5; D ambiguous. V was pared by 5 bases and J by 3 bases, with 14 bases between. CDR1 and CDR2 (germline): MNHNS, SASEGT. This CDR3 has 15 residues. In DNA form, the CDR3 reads TGTGCCAGCAGTTCTTGGAGTGGGATCAATCAGCCCCAGCATTTT. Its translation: CASSSWSGINQPQHF.

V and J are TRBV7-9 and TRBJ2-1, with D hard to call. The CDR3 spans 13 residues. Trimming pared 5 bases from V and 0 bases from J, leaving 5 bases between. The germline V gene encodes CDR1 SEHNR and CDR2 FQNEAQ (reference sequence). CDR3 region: CASSLISYNEQFF. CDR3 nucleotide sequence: TGTGCCAGCAGCCTAATCTCCTACAATGAGCAGTTCTTC.

The DNA of the CDR3 is TGTGCCAGTAGTATCACCGGGAGCTACGAGCAGTACTTC. It is translated as CASSITGSYEQYF. V is TRBV19 and J is TRBJ2-7, with a possible D match to TRBD2 (6 bases). This CDR3 spans 13 amino acids. Germline loops: CDR1 LNHDA, CDR2 SQIVND (reference sequence). V lost 3 bases and J 3 bases, leaving 9 bases between the germline ends. The full variable domain, with the rest looked up from reference TRBV19 and TRBJ2-7, is DGGITQSPKYLFRKEGQNVTLSCEQNLNHDAMYWYRQDPGQGLRLIYYSQIVNDFQKGDIAEGYSVSREKKESFPLTVTSAQKNPTAFYLCASSITGSYEQYFGPGTRLTVT.

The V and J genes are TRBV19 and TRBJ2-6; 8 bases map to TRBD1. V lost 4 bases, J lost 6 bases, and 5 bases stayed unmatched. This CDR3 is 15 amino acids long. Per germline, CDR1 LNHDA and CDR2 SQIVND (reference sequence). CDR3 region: CASSTRTGMANVLTF. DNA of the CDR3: TGTGCCAGTAGTACTAGGACAGGGATGGCCAACGTCCTGACTTTC. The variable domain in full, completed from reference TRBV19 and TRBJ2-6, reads DGGITQSPKYLFRKEGQNVTLSCEQNLNHDAMYWYRQDPGQGLRLIYYSQIVNDFQKGDIAEGYSVSREKKESFPLTVTSAQKNPTAFYLCASSTRTGMANVLTFGAGSRLTVL.

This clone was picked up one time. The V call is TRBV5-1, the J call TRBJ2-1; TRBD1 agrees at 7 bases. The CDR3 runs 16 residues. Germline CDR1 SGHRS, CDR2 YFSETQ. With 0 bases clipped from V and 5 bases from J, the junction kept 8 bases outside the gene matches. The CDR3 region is CASSLAQGLVNNEQFF. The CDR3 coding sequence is TGCGCCAGCAGCTTGGCACAGGGGTTGGTAAACAATGAGCAGTTCTTC.

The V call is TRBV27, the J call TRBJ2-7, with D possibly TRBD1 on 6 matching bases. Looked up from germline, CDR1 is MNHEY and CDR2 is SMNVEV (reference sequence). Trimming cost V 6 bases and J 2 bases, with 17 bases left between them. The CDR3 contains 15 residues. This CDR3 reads CASSRGQPYAYEQYF. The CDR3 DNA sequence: TGTGCCAGCAGCAGGGGACAACCTTACGCCTACGAGCAGTACTTC.

Written as DNA, the CDR3 is TGTGCTAGTGGTTTGTCAAGTAGGGTCACGGATGAGCAGTTCTTC. Translating gives CASGLSSRVTDEQFF. This rearrangement joins TRBV12-5 to TRBJ2-1; D ambiguous. CDR3 size: 15 residues. The germline V and J ends were trimmed by 2 bases and 8 bases, with 16 bases remaining between them. Germline assignment: CDR1 LGHNT and CDR2 FRNRAP.

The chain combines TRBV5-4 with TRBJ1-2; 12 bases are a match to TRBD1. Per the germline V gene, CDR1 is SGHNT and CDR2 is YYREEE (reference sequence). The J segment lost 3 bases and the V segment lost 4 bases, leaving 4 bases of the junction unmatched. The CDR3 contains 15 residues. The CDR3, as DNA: TGTGCCAGCAGCATGGGGACAGGGGGCGACTATGGCTACACCTTC. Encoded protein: CASSMGTGGDYGYTF.

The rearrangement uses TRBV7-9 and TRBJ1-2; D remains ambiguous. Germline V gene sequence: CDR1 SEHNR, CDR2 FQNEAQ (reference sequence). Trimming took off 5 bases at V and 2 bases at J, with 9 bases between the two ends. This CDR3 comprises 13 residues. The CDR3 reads CASSANSNYGYTF. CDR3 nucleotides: TGTGCCAGCAGCGCTAACTCGAACTATGGCTACACCTTC. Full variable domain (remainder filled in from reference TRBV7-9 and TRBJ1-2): DTGVSQNPRHKITKRGQNVTFRCDPISEHNRLYWYRQTLGQGPEFLTYFQNEAQLEKSRLLSDRFSAERPKGSFSTLEIQRTEQGDSAMYLCASSANSNYGYTFGSGTRLTVV.

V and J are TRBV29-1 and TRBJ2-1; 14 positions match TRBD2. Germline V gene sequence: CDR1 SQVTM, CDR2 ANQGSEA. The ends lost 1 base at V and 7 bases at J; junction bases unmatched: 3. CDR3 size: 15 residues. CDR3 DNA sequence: TGCAGCGTTGAAGTTGGGACTAGCGGGAGTAATGAGCAGTTCTTC. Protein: CSVEVGTSGSNEQFF.

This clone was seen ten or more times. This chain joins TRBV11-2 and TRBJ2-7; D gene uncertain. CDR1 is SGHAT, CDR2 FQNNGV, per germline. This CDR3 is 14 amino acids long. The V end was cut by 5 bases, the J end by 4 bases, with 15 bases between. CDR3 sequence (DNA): TGTGCCAGCAGCCTCCGGACCGACGCATACGAGCAGTACTTC. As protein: CASSLRTDAYEQYF.

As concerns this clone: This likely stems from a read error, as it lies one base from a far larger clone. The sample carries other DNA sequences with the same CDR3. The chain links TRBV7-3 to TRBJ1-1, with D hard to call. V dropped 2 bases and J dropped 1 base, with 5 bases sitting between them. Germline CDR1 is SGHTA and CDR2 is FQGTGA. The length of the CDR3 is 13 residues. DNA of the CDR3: TGTGCCAGCAGCTTAGGTAGGAACACTGAAGCTTTCTTT. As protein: CASSLGRNTEAFF.

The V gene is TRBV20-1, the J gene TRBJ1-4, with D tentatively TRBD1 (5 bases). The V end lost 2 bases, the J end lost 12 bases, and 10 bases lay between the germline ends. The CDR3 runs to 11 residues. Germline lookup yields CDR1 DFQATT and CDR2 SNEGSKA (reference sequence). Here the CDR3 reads CSARLQEELFF. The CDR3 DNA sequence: TGCAGTGCTAGATTACAGGAGGAACTGTTTTTT.

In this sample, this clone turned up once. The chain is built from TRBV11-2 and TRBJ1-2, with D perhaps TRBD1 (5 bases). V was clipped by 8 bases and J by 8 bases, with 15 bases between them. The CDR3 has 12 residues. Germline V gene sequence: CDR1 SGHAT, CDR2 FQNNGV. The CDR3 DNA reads TGTGCCAGCCGGGGGTACCCCGACGGCTACACCTTC. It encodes CASRGYPDGYTF.

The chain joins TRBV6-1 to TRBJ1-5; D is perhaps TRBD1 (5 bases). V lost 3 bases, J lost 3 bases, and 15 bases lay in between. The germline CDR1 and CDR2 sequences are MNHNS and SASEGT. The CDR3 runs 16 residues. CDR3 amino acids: CASSEQTTGFNQPQHF. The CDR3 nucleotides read TGTGCCAGCAGTGAGCAAACTACAGGATTCAATCAGCCCCAGCATTTT.

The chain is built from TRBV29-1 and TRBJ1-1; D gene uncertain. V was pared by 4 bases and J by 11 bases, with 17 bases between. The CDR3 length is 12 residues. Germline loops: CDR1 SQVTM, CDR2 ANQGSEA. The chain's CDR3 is CSVVNSVAQAFF. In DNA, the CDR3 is TGCAGCGTTGTGAATTCGGTCGCACAGGCTTTCTTT.

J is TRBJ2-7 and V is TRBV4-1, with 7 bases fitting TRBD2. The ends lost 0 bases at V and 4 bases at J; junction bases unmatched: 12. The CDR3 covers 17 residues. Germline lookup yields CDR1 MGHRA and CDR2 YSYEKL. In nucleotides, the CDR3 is TGCGCCAGCAGCCAAGATCCGTACGACGGGAGGAGATACGAGCAGTACTTC. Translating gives CASSQDPYDGRRYEQYF.

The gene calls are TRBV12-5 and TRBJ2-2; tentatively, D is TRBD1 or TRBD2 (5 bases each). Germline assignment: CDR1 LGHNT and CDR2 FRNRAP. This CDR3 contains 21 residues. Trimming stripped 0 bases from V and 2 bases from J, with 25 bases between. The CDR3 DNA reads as TGTGCTAGTGGTTTGGTAGCCCGGTCAGGGAGAAGTTGGAGAAACACCGGGGAGCTGTTTTTT. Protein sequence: CASGLVARSGRSWRNTGELFF.

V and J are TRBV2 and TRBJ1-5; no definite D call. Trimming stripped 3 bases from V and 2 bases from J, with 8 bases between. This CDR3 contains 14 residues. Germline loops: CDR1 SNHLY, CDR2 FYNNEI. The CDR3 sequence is CASSDRPRNQPQHF. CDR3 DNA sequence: TGTGCCAGCAGTGACAGGCCCCGCAATCAGCCCCAGCATTTT.

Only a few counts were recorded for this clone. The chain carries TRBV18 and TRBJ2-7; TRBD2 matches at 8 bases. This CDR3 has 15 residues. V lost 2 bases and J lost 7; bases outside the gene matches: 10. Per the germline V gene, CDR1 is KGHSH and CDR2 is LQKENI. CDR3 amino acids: CASSPGSGRIGEQYF. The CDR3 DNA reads TGTGCCAGCTCACCAGGGAGCGGGAGAATAGGAGAGCAGTACTTC.

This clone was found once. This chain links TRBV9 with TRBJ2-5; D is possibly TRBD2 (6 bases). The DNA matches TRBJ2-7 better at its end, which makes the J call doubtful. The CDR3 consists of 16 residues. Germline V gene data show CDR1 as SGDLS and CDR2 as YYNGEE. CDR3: CASSVEASAISYEQYF. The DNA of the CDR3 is TGTGCCAGCAGCGTAGAGGCTAGCGCCATCTCCTACGAGCAGTACTTC.

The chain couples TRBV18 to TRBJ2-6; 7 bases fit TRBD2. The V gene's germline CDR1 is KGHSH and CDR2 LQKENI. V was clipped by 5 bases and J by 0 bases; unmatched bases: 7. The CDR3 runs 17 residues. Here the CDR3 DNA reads TGTGCCAGCTCATCACTAGCGAGGGGCTCTGGGGCCAACGTCCTGACTTTC. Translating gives CASSSLARGSGANVLTF.